This TCR beta chain was sequenced during a study of T cells in women clearing cervical HPV infection. The germline CDR1 and CDR2 sequences are SNHLY and FYNNEI. The CDR3 is 14 amino acids. V lost 5 bases and J 1 base, leaving 11 bases between the germline ends. Note on this clone: The CDR3 end falls 3 residues outside the read, so it is completed with the germline J gene.

TCRdb's copy holds only in-frame clones and misses some; the assay was immunoSEQ multiplex PCR. This table holds 49,000 or so clones. Sequencing was done on a sample of blood buffy coat. The receptor comes from a woman between 18 and 70 years old with a cervical HPV16 infection that either progressed to CIN3+ or cleared (not recorded which). This chain links TRBV2 with TRBJ1-1, with D possibly TRBD1 on 5 matching bases. The CDR3 loop is CASSYGGRNTEAFF. The sequenced part of the CDR3 DNA is TGTGCCAGCAGTTATGGGGGGAGGAACACTGAA.